This T cell receptor beta chain was captured by sequencing in a study of blood T cells in healthy people across ages. CDR1 and CDR2 from the germline V gene are MGHDK and SYGVNS. The CDR3 contains 15 residues. V lost 2 bases and J lost 2; bases outside the gene matches: 3. Primed by a sample-barcoded 5' primer and a J-beta primer mix, a second PCR proceeded for roughly 6 to 12 cycles. TCRdb processed the 5' RACE reads anew with MiXCR; each CDR3 protein has one entry. Found here are more than 800,000 distinct CDR3 sequences, more than 40% of them singletons; the top ten hold over 15%. This clonotype was seen only a few times.

This rearrangement joins TRBV25-1 to TRBJ1-2, with 9 bases fitting TRBD1. Material: blood. This receptor was obtained from an older woman in good health. The CDR3 reads CASSERGTGNYGYTF. Here the CDR3 DNA reads TGTGCCAGCAGTGAACGGGGGACAGGGAACTATGGCTACACCTTC.